Sequencing of this T cell receptor beta chain was carried out in a study of cytomegalovirus exposure and HLA in healthy donors. Study overall: The 100 million to 120 million unique TCR beta sequences, from roughly 170 million T cells, were found by an earlier analysis. Overall study findings and caveats: The classifier reportedly diagnosed cytomegalovirus status with high sensitivity and specificity. Available immune exposure information was restricted to CMV serostatus only.

This clone came up once. Antigen specificity is unknown. With 60 Vbeta and 13 Jbeta primers, the PCR was carried out. The repertoire was sequenced with immunoSEQ multiplex PCR; TCRdb's copy has only in-frame clones and lacks some. Of over 90,000 clones listed, roughly three fifths are singletons. From germline, CDR1 is SGHDN and CDR2 FVKESK. V lost 3 bases to trimming and J lost 2 bases, with 10 bases between them. The CDR3 covers 14 residues. The receptor was isolated from a man in his 60s in good health and CMV-seronegative. The sequenced sample was PBMCs. The chain recombines TRBV14 with TRBJ1-2, with TRBD1 as a possible D gene (6 bases). In nucleotides, the CDR3 is TGTGCCAGCAGCCATTTGGGGGCCAACTATGGCTACACCTTC. Protein product: CASSHLGANYGYTF.